This T cell receptor (beta chain) was obtained from a study of OX40 agonist ivuxolimab in advanced cancers. Study-wide background: Age averaged around 60 years (range roughly 23 to 85), and 70% to 85% were male. A partial response was reached by three patients: one with hepatocellular carcinoma and two with cutaneous melanoma.

Germline values: CDR1 SGHVS, CDR2 FNYEAQ. The CDR3 has 15 amino acids. V was clipped by 3 bases and J by 3 bases; unmatched bases: 8. Points from the study as a whole: Normalized T-cell clonal expansion was also low in a subset of nonresponders.

On cycle 4 day 1 and cycle 7 day 1, as well as at baseline, blood was sampled. The method was immunoSEQ multiplex PCR; TCRdb's version includes in-frame clones alone and lacks a portion of them. The sample yields under 100,000 clones, roughly 92% seen once. Notes on this clone: Its antigen is undetermined.

The sequencing here drew on CD4+ or CD8+ T cells sorted from blood, taken in a trial of the OX40 agonist ivuxolimab. The sequence came from an adult with an advanced solid tumor such as melanoma, head and neck, liver or kidney cancer. J is TRBJ2-7 and V is TRBV7-6, with 7 bases identical to TRBD1. The CDR3 sequence: CASSFAGTENYEQYF. In DNA form, the CDR3 reads TGTGCCAGCAGCTTTGCCGGGACAGAAAACTACGAGCAGTACTTC.